The 9 T cell receptor beta chains in this list originate from one sample, sequenced in a study of blood T cells in healthy people across ages (dated by TCRdb to the mid-2010s). Preparation of the library involved 5' RACE. The listed sequencing device is Illumina HiSeq 2500. A second PCR of about 6 to 12 cycles was run with a J-beta primer mix and a sample-barcoded 5' primer. TCRdb itself trimmed the public reads at Q25 with fastp, ran MiXCR and retained productive beta chains. Each record represents a unique CDR3 protein, reported with the most common genes and DNA among its rows. Counted in this sample were 1.5 million to 1.9 million distinct CDR3 sequences; around 40% of them appeared once. About 4% of the sample is in the top ten clones. Sequencing was carried out using blood. The receptors come from a woman in her late teens or twenties in good health.

The chain joins TRBV7-8 to TRBJ1-2, with D maybe TRBD1 (5 bases). V was pared by 5 bases and J by 4 bases, with 14 bases between. The germline V gene encodes CDR1 SGHVS and CDR2 FQNEAQ. The CDR3 runs 14 residues. The CDR3 spells CASSRKRGSYGYTF. The DNA for the CDR3 is TGTGCCAGCAGCCGTAAGAGGGGATCCTATGGCTACACCTTC.

V is TRBV4-1 and J is TRBJ2-1; D is undetermined. The germline CDR1 and CDR2 sequences are MGHRA and YSYEKL. CDR3 length: 15 residues. V shed 10 bases and J shed 7 bases, with 23 bases lying between them. The CDR3 region is CATNEAVGGPNEQFF. Here the CDR3 DNA reads TGCGCCACCAATGAAGCCGTAGGTGGGCCGAATGAGCAGTTCTTC.

This clonotype has only a few counts. The chain carries TRBV4-1 and TRBJ2-7, with 11 bases aligning to TRBD2. Germline V gives CDR1 MGHRA, CDR2 YSYEKL. The CDR3 totals 17 residues. Trimming took 0 bases from V and 0 from J; bases not matched to a gene: 4. The chain's CDR3 is CASSQEGLAGVSYEQYF. CDR3 bases: TGCGCCAGCAGCCAAGAAGGACTAGCGGGCGTCTCCTACGAGCAGTACTTC.

V usage is TRBV3-1 and J usage is TRBJ2-4, with 9 bases that match TRBD1. The CDR3 contains 18 residues. CDR1 is LGHDT, CDR2 YNNKEL, per germline (reference sequence). J was trimmed by 0 bases and V by 5 bases; bases with no gene match: 11. CDR3 in DNA: TGTGCCAGCAGCATACCGGGACAGGGCAGACTAGCCAAAAACATTCAGTACTTC. This codes for CASSIPGQGRLAKNIQYF. The complete variable domain, with remaining parts taken from reference TRBV3-1 and TRBJ2-4, reads DTAVSQTPKYLVTQMGNDKSIKCEQNLGHDTMYWYKQDSKKFLKIMFSYNNKELIINETVPNRFSPKSPDKAHLNLHINSLELGDSAVYFCASSIPGQGRLAKNIQYFGAGTRLSVL.

The table lists this clonotype with a few counts. The chain combines TRBV9 with TRBJ1-2, with TRBD1 identical over 7 bases. Losses at the gene ends were 3 bases for V and 0 bases for J; bases not matched to a gene: 11. The V gene's germline CDR1 is SGDLS and CDR2 YYNGEE. This CDR3 region has 17 residues. The CDR3 sequence: CASSAIWTGKANYGYTF. The CDR3 DNA follows: TGTGCCAGCAGCGCCATATGGACAGGCAAGGCTAACTATGGCTACACCTTC. The variable domain in full, with the rest retrieved from reference TRBV9 and TRBJ1-2, is DSGVTQTPKHLITATGQRVTLRCSPRSGDLSVYWYQQSLDQGLQFLIQYYNGEERAKGNILERFSAQQFPDLHSELNLSSLELGDSALYFCASSAIWTGKANYGYTFGSGTRLTVV.

This clonotype came up a few times. J is TRBJ2-7 and V is TRBV27; 8 nucleotides agree with TRBD2. This CDR3 contains 18 residues. Trimming took 4 bases from V and 0 from J; bases not matched to a gene: 14. Per germline, CDR1 MNHEY and CDR2 SMNVEV (reference sequence). The CDR3 loop is CASSSSQRLARSSYEQYF. DNA of the CDR3: TGTGCCAGCAGTTCCTCCCAAAGACTAGCGAGGAGCTCCTACGAGCAGTACTTC.

Many counts were recorded for this clonotype. With a much larger clone just one base away, this may be a read error. The gene calls are TRBV20-1 and TRBJ2-1; 8 bases agree with TRBD2. Looked up from germline, CDR1 is DFQATT and CDR2 is SNEGSKA (reference sequence). The CDR3 has 15 amino acids. After removal of 0 bases from V and 8 bases from J, the junction contained 9 bases not matched to a gene. CDR3 bases: TGCAGTGCTAGAGATTGGGGAGCGGGAGTCCATGAGCAGTTCTTC. Encoded protein: CSARDWGAGVHEQFF.

This rearrangement joins TRBV25-1 to TRBJ2-7; perhaps TRBD1 as D (6 bases). Looked up from germline, CDR1 is MGHDK and CDR2 is SYGVNS. The CDR3 consists of 15 residues. Trimming removed 3 bases from V and 2 bases from J, with 14 bases in between. CDR3 nucleotide sequence: TGTGCCAGCAGTGACCTACAGGGAATTCCCTACGAGCAGTACTTC. Protein product: CASSDLQGIPYEQYF.

The chain links TRBV7-2 to TRBJ2-4, with D unresolved. The germline gives CDR1 SGHTA, CDR2 FQGNSA. CDR3 length equals 14 residues. Between the trimmed V and J ends, which lost 2 bases and 0 bases, there was a span of 5 bases. DNA for the CDR3: TGTGCCAGCAGCTTACAGAAAGCCAAAAACATTCAGTACTTC. Translated, it gives CASSLQKAKNIQYF.